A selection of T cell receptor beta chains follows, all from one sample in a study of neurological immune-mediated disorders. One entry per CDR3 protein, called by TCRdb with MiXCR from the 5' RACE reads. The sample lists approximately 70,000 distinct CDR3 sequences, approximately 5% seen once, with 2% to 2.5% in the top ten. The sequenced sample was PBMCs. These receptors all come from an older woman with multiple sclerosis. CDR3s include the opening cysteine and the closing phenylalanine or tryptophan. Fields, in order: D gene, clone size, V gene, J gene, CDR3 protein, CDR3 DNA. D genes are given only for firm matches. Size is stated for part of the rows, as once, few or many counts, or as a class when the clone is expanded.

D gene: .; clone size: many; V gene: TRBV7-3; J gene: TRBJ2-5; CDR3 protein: CASSFYRSETQYF; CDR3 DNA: TGTGCCAGCAGCTTCTATCGCAGTGAGACCCAGTACTTC
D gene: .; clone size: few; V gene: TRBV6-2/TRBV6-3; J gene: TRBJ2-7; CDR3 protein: CASSYSLTSEQYF; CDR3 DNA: TGTGCCAGCAGTTACTCGCTGACTTCCGAGCAGTACTTC
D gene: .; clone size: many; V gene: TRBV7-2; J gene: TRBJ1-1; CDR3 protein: CASSLDRWNTEAFF; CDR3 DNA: TGTGCCAGCAGCTTAGACCGGTGGAACACTGAAGCTTTCTTT
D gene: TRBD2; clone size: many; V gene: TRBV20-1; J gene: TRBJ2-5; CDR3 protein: CSATVASGPRETQYF; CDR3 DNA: TGCAGTGCTACGGTGGCTAGCGGGCCCAGGGAAACCCAGTACTTC
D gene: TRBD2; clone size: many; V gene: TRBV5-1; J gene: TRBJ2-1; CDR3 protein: CASTPGLASREQFF; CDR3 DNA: TGCGCCAGCACCCCGGGACTAGCTTCACGTGAGCAGTTCTTC
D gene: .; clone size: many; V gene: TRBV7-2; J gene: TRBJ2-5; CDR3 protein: CASSPQTGLETQYF; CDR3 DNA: TGTGCCAGCAGCCCTCAGACAGGCCTGGAGACCCAGTACTTC
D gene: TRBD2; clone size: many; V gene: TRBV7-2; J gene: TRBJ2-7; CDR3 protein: CASSLVRNSGSNEQYF; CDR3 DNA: TGTGCCAGCAGCTTAGTTCGGAATAGCGGGAGCAACGAGCAGTACTTC
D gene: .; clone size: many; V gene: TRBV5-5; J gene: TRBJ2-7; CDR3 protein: CASSLGAYEQYF; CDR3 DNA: TGTGCCAGCAGCTTGGGGGCCTACGAGCAGTACTTC
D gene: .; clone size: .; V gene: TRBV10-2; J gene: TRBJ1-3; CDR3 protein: CASSEGRRSGNTIYF; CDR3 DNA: TGCGCCAGCAGTGAGGGACGGCGCTCTGGAAACACCATATATTTT
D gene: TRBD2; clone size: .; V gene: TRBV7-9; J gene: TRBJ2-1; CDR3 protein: CASSPGLAGGVYNEQFF; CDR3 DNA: TGTGCCAGCAGCCCTGGACTAGCGGGAGGGGTTTACAATGAGCAGTTCTTC
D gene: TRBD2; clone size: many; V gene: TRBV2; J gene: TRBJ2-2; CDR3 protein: CASPSGGKVKNTGELFF; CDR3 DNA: TGTGCCAGCCCTAGCGGGGGAAAGGTCAAGAACACCGGGGAGCTGTTTTTT
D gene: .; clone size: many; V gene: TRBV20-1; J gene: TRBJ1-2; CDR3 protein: CSASEGLDGYTF; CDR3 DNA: TGCAGTGCTAGTGAGGGGTTGGATGGCTACACCTTC
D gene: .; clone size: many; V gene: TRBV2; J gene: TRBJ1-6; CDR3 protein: CASSSTDRNSPLHF; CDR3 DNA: TGTGCCAGCAGTTCGACGGATCGAAATTCACCCCTCCACTTT
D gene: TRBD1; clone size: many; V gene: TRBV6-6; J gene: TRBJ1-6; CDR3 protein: CATKGANSPLHF; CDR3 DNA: TGTGCCACCAAGGGGGCCAATTCACCCCTCCACTTT
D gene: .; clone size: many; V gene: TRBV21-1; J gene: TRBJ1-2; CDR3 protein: CASSKEGGQGLRYYGYTF; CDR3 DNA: TGTGCCAGCAGCAAAGAAGGAGGACAGGGTCTTAGGTACTATGGCTACACCTTC
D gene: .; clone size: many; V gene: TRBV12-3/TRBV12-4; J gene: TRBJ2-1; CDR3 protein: CASSILGNNEQFF; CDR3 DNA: TGTGCCAGCAGCATACTAGGTAACAATGAGCAGTTCTTC
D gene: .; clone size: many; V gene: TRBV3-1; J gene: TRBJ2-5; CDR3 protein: CASSQDYPGTQYF; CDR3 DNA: TGTGCCAGCAGCCAGGACTACCCAGGGACCCAGTACTTC
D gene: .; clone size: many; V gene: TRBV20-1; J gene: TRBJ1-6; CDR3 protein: CSAREGASSNSPLHF; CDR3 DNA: TGCAGTGCTAGAGAAGGGGCCTCTTCTAATTCACCCCTCCACTTT
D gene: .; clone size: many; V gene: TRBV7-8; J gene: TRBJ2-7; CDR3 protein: CAGSKERHYEQYF; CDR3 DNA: TGTGCCGGCTCAAAGGAACGACACTACGAGCAGTACTTC
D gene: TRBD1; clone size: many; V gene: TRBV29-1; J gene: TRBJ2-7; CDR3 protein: CSARTGGSYEQYF; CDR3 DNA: TGCAGCGCTCGGACAGGGGGAAGCTACGAGCAGTACTTC
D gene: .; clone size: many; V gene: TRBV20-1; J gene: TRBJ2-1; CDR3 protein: CSAAFNEQFF; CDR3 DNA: TGCAGTGCTGCTTTTAATGAGCAGTTCTTC
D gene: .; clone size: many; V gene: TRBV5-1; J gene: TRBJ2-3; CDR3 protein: CASSAWLSTDTQYF; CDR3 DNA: TGCGCCAGCAGCGCCTGGTTAAGCACAGATACGCAGTATTTT
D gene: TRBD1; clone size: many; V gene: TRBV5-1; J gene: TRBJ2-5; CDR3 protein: CASSPRRDRGNQETQYF; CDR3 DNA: TGCGCCAGCAGCCCCCGGCGGGACAGGGGGAACCAAGAGACCCAGTACTTC
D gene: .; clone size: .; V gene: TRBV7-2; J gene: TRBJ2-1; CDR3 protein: CASSLRLVDEQFF; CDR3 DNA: TGTGCCAGCAGCCTCCGACTAGTCGATGAGCAGTTCTTC
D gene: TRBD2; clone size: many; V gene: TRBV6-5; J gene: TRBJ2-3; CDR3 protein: CASSYELAGAPIDTQYF; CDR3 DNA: TGTGCCAGCAGTTACGAGCTAGCGGGAGCCCCCATAGATACGCAGTATTTT